The sequence of this TCR beta chain was determined in a study of shared clonotypes between healthy human individuals. Findings of the study overall: Sample collection involved blood only; tissue repertoires are likely different. Rarefaction revealed incomplete sorted-subset sequencing despite large depth.

Cells designated naive CD8 were CD45RO-negative and were positively selected for CCR7, with terminally differentiated effector memory CD45RA+ cells excluded. Concerning this clone itself: Its specificity is not known.

Under the authors' procedure: Junction-only immunoSEQ sequences carried no quality scores, so filtering differed. TCRdb keeps only in-frame clones here, not all; method: immunoSEQ multiplex PCR. The DNA gave D and trimming, while V, J and clone size come from that table. The table shows about 2 million clones, with over 85% occurring only once. The CDR3 consists of 12 residues. The V gene end was trimmed by 8 bases and the J gene end by 11 bases; junction bases not matched to a gene: 11. Material for sequencing was naive CD8+ T cells sorted from blood. This TCR came from a man aged 18 to 29 in good health. The V gene is TRBV23-1, the J gene TRBJ2-7; 8 nucleotides line up with TRBD1. TRBV23-1 is reported as an ORF; its role is uncertain. The CDR3 loop reads CASVPGQATKYF. The CDR3 bases are TGCGCCAGCGTCCCGGGACAGGCGACAAAGTACTTC.